Listed below are T cell receptor beta chains from one sample, sequenced in a study of T cells after yellow fever vaccination. TCRdb re-derived calls from the 5' RACE reads in MiXCR, one entry per CDR3 protein. The sample includes a few hundred thousand distinct CDR3 sequences, about 4% of them seen just once. The sequences come from PBMCs, collected 5 days after the yellow fever booster vaccination. All receptors come from a man aged 18 to 30 who received the YFV17D yellow fever vaccine. Both conserved end residues are part of each CDR3. The D gene is left open where the match is weak. Expanded clones get a size class; other rows say once, few or many, or leave the size out.

TRBV6-5	TRBJ2-2	.	TRBD1	CASSREGADTGELFF	TGTGCCAGCAGCCGTGAGGGGGCCGACACCGGGGAGCTGTTTTTT
TRBV3-1	TRBJ1-5	.	.	CASSPVDSQPQHF	TGTGCCAGCAGCCCGGTGGACAGTCAGCCCCAGCATTTT
TRBV19	TRBJ1-2	.	.	CASTPLPGQSAGYTF	TGTGCCAGTACCCCCCTCCCGGGACAATCGGCTGGCTACACCTTC
TRBV7-9	TRBJ1-1	few	.	CASSPPPSEAFF	TGTGCCAGCAGCCCACCTCCATCTGAAGCTTTCTTT
TRBV27	TRBJ1-3	few	.	CASKGWSSGNTIYF	TGTGCCAGCAAGGGGTGGAGCTCTGGAAACACCATATATTTT
TRBV27	TRBJ2-2	.	.	CASTPWAPGNTGELFF	TGTGCCAGCACCCCCTGGGCCCCAGGGAATACCGGGGAGCTGTTTTTT
TRBV6-5	TRBJ2-1	.	TRBD1	CASSYSGVGTGSHNEQFF	TGTGCCAGCAGTTACTCTGGCGTAGGGACAGGGTCCCACAATGAGCAGTTCTTC
TRBV7-2	TRBJ2-5	.	TRBD1	CASTKDRGRETQYF	TGTGCCAGCACCAAGGACAGGGGGCGAGAGACCCAGTACTTC
TRBV7-9	TRBJ1-1	many	.	CASSQHPSTEAFF	TGTGCCAGCAGCCAACACCCGTCCACTGAAGCTTTCTTT
TRBV5-1	TRBJ2-7	many	TRBD2	CASSLSASGGVRYEQYF	TGCGCCAGCAGCTTGAGTGCTAGCGGGGGCGTCCGCTACGAGCAGTACTTC
TRBV12-3/TRBV12-4	TRBJ1-5	few	.	CASSLRGGGQPQHF	TGTGCCAGCAGTTTACGGGGGGGGGGACAGCCCCAGCATTTT
TRBV7-6	TRBJ1-5	few	.	CASSLARDGNQPQHF	TGTGCCAGCAGCTTAGCACGGGACGGCAATCAGCCCCAGCATTTT
TRBV7-8	TRBJ2-2	few	.	CATSFGVGGSTGELFF	TGTGCCACCTCTTTCGGGGTGGGGGGCAGTACCGGGGAGCTGTTTTTT
TRBV12-3/TRBV12-4	TRBJ2-3	.	.	CASSPRAGAGDTQYF	TGTGCCAGCAGCCCTCGGGCCGGGGCAGGGGATACGCAGTATTTT
TRBV6-2/TRBV6-3	TRBJ1-2	.	.	CASSYRNHYGYTF	TGTGCCAGCAGTTACCGGAACCACTATGGCTACACCTTC
TRBV3-2	TRBJ1-2	.	.	CASSQATWGHNYGYTF	TGTGCCAGCAGCCAAGCTACATGGGGGCATAACTATGGCTACACCTTC
TRBV6-5	TRBJ2-1	many	.	CASSPRRGANEQFF	TGTGCCAGCAGTCCTCGGCGGGGAGCCAATGAGCAGTTCTTC
TRBV4-2	TRBJ1-2	.	TRBD1	CASSIDRDGGYTF	TGTGCCAGCAGCATCGACAGGGATGGTGGCTACACCTTC
TRBV9	TRBJ2-7	.	.	CASSPSGPAYEQYF	TGTGCCAGCAGCCCATCGGGGCCCGCCTACGAGCAGTACTTC
TRBV6-2/TRBV6-3	TRBJ2-7	many	TRBD1	CASTTGGEQYF	TGTGCCAGCACCACAGGGGGAGAGCAGTACTTC
TRBV7-2	TRBJ2-5	many	TRBD1	CASRTGQETQYF	TGTGCCAGCAGGACAGGGCAGGAGACCCAGTACTTC
TRBV18	TRBJ2-7	many	TRBD1	CASSLPGQGPTGEQYF	TGTGCCAGCTCACTCCCGGGACAGGGCCCCACGGGCGAGCAGTACTTC
TRBV7-2	TRBJ2-5	.	.	CASSRAVGETQYF	TGTGCCAGCAGCAGAGCGGTTGGGGAGACCCAGTACTTC
TRBV4-3	TRBJ1-1	.	.	CASSQDRAGRTEAFF	TGCGCCAGCAGCCAAGACAGGGCAGGGCGGACTGAAGCTTTCTTT
TRBV6-5	TRBJ1-6	many	.	CASSYSGSSPLHF	TGTGCCAGCAGTTACTCAGGGAGTTCACCCCTCCACTTT
TRBV7-2	TRBJ1-5	many	.	CASSLLAGAGQPQHF	TGTGCCAGCAGCTTATTGGCGGGGGCCGGTCAGCCCCAGCATTTT
TRBV24-1	TRBJ2-2	.	.	CATSDATRPWELFF	TGTGCCACCAGTGACGCAACCAGACCCTGGGAGCTGTTTTTT